This TCR beta chain was identified during a study of control samples from healthy donors and cancer patients. Profiled with immunoSEQ multiplex PCR; TCRdb holds only in-frame clones, not every one. Of 70,000 to 95,000 clones in the sample, approximately 91% were seen once. Germline V gives CDR1 MGHRA, CDR2 YSYEKL. CDR3 length: 16 residues. V gave up 6 bases and J gave up 5 bases, with 22 bases separating them. The J gene is TRBJ2-5, the V gene TRBV4-1, with D perhaps matching TRBD1 (6 bases). The sequence derives from a woman under 40 in good health. The material sequenced was blood. CDR3 nucleotide sequence: TGCGCCAGCAGACCCTTCGGGCAGGGGAATACGGAGACCCAGTACTTC. As protein: CASRPFGQGNTETQYF.